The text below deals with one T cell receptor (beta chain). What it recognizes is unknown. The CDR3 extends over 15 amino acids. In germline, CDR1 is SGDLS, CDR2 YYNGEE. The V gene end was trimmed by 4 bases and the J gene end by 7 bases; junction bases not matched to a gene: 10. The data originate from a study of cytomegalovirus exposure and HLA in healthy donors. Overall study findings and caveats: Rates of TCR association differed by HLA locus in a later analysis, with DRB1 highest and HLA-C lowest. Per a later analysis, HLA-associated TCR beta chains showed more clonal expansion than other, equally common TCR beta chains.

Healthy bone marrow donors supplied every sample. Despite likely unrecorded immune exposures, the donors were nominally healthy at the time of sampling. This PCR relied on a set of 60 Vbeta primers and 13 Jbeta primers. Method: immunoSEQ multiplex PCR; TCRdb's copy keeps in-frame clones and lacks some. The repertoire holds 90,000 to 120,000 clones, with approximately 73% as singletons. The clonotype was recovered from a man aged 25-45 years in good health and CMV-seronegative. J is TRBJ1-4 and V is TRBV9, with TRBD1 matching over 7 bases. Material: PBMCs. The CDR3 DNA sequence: TGTGCCAGCAGCACCCGTGTAGGGGGCGTTGAAAAACTGTTTTTT. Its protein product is CASSTRVGGVEKLFF.